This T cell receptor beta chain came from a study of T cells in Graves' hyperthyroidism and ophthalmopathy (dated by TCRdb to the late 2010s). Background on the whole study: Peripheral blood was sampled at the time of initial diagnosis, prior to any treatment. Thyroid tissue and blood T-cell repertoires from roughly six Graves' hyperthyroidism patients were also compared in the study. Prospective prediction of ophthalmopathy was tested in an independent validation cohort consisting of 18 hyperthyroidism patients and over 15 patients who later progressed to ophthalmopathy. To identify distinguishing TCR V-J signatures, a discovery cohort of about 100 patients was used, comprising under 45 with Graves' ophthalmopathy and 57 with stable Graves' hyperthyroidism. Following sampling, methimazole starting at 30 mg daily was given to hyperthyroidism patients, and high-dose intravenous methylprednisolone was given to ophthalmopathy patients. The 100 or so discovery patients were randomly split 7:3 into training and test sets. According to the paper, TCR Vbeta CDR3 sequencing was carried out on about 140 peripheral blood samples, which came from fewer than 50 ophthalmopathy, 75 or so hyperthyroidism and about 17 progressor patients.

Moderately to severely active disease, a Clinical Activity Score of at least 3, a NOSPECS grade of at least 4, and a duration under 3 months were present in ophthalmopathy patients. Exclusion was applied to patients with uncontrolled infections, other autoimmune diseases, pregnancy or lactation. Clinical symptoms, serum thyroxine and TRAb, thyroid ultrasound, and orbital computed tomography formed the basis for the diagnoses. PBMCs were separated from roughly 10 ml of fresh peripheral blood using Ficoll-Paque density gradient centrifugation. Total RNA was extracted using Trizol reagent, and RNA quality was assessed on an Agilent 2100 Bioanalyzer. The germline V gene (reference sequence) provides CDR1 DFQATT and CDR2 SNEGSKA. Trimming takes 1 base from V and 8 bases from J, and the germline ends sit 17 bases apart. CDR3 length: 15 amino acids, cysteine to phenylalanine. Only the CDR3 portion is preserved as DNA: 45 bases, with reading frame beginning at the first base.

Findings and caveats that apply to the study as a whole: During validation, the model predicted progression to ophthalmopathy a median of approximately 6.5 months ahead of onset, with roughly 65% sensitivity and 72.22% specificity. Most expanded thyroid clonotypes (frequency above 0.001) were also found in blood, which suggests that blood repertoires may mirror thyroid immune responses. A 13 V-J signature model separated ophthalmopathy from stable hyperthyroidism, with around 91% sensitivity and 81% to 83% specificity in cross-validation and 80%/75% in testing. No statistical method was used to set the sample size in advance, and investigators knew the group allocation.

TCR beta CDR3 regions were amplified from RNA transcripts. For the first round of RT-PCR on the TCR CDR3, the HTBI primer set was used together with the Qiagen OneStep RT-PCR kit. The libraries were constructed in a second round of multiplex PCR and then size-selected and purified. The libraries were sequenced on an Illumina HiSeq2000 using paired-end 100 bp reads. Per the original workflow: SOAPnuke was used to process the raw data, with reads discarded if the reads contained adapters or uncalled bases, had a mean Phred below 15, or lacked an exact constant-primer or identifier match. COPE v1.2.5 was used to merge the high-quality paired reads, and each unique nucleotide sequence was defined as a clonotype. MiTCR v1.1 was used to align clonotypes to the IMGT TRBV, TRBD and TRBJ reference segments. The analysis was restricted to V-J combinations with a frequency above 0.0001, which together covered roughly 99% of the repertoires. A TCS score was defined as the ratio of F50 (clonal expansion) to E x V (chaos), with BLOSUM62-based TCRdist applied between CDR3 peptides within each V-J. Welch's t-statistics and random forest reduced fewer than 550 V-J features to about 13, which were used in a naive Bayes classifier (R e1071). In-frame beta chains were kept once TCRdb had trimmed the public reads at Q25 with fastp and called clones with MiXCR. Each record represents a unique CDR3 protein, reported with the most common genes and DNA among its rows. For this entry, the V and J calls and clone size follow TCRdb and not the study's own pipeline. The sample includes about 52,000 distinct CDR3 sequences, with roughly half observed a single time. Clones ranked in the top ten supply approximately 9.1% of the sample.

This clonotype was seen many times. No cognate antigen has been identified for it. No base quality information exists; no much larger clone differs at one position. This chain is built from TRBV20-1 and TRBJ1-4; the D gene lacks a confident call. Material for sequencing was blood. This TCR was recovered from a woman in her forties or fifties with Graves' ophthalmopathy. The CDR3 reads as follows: CSARGDEDGGEKLFF. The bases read TGCAGTGCTAGAGGGGATGAAGACGGCGGGGAAAAACTGTTTTTT.